The clone carrying this T cell receptor (beta chain) was counted at least ten times. Antigen unknown. The cDNA came from 5'RACE with 10-nucleotide random UMIs. Using its own MiXCR run on the 5' RACE reads, TCRdb lists one record per CDR3 protein. The table has tens of thousands of distinct CDR3 sequences, about a tenth seen once. This entry is derived from a study of neurological immune-mediated disorders. The length of the CDR3 is 11 residues. The germline CDR1 and CDR2 sequences are SGHAT and FQNNGV. V lost 7 bases, J lost 4 bases, and 4 bases lay in between. Overall study findings and caveats: HTLV-1-associated myelopathy showed the most TCR clonal expansion; multiple sclerosis the least, below healthy controls.

Sequencing input: PBMCs. The V and J genes are TRBV11-2 and TRBJ2-2; D ambiguous. This clonotype originated in a middle-aged man in good health. The CDR3 spells CASTPTGELFF. CDR3 nucleotides: TGTGCCAGCACCCCCACCGGGGAGCTGTTTTTT. The complete variable domain, with remaining parts taken from reference TRBV11-2 and TRBJ2-2, reads EAGVAQSPRYKIIEKRQSVAFWCNPISGHATLYWYQQILGQGPKLLIQFQNNGVVDDSQLPKDRFSAERLKGVDSTLKIQPAKLEDSAVYLCASTPTGELFFGEGSRLTVL.